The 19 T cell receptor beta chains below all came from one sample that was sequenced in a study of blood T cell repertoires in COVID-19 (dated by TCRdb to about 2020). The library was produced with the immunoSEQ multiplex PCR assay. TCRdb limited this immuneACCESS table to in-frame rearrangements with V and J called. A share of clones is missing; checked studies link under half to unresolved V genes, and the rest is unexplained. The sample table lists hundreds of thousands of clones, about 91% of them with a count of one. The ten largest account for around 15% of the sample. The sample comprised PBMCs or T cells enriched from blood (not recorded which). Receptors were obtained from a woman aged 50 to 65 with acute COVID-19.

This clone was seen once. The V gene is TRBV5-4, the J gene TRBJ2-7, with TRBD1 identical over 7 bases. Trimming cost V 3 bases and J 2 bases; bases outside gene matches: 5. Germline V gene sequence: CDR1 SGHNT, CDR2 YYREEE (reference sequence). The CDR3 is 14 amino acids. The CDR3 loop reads CASSYRDRPYEQYF. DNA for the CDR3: TGTGCCAGCAGCTACCGGGACAGACCCTACGAGCAGTACTTC.

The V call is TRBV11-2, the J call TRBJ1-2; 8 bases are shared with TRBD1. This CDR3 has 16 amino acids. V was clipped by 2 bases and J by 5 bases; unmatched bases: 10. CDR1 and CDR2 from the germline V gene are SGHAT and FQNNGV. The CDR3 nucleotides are TGTGCCAGCAGCTTACTTAACCCCGGGACAGGATATGGCTACACCTTC. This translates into CASSLLNPGTGYGYTF.

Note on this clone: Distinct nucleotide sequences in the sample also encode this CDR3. Here the CDR3 reads CASSLGSATNEKLFF. CDR3 nucleotides: TGTGCCAGCAGTCTAGGGAGTGCAACTAATGAAAAACTGTTTTTT. The chain carries TRBV28 and TRBJ1-4; D unclear. Germline loops: CDR1 MDHEN, CDR2 SYDVKM. There are 15 residues in the CDR3. The V end lost 5 bases, the J end lost 0 bases, and 10 bases lay between the germline ends.

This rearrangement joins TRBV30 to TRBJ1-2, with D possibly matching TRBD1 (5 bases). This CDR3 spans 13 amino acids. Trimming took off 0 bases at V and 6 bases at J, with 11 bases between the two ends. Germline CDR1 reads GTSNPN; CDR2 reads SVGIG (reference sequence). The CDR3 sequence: CAWSVRPGNGYTF. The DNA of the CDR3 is TGTGCCTGGAGTGTACGCCCAGGGAATGGCTACACCTTC. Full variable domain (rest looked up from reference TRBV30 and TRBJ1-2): SQTIHQWPATLVQPVGSPLSLECTVEGTSNPNLYWYRQAAGRGLQLLFYSVGIGQISSEVPQNLSASRPQDRQFILSSKKLLLSDSGFYLCAWSVRPGNGYTFGSGTRLTVV.

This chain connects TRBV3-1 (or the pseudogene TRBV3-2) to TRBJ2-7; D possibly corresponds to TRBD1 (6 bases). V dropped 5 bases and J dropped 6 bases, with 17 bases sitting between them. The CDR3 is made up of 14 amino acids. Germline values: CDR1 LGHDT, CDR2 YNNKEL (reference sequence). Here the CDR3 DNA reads TGTGCCAGCAGCTACGCCATAGGACAGCGCGAGCAGTACTTC. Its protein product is CASSYAIGQREQYF.

In DNA form, the CDR3 reads TGTGCCAGCAGCGTAGAAGGGGCGCGGGAGCAGTACTTC. It specifies CASSVEGAREQYF. The chain links TRBV9 to TRBJ2-7; maybe TRBD1 (5 bases). The CDR3 totals 13 residues. The ends were cut back, 0 bases at V and 7 bases at J, with 11 bases in the middle. Germline V gene data show CDR1 as SGDLS and CDR2 as YYNGEE.

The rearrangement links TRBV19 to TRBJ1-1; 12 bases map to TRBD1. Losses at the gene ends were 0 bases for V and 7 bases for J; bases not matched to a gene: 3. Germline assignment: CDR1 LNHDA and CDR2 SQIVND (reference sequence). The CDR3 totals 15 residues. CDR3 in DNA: TGTGCCAGTAGTATAGAGGGACAGGGGGCAAGTGAAGCTTTCTTT. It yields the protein CASSIEGQGASEAFF.

The CDR3 region is CASSLGQGAPGGYTF. The CDR3, as DNA: TGCGCCAGCAGCCTCGGACAGGGCGCGCCAGGTGGCTACACCTTC. The chain couples TRBV5-1 to TRBJ1-2; 8 bases agree with TRBD1. Germline assignment: CDR1 SGHRS and CDR2 YFSETQ. The CDR3 is 15 amino acids. Trimming removed 4 bases from V and 7 bases from J; junction bases left unmatched: 12.

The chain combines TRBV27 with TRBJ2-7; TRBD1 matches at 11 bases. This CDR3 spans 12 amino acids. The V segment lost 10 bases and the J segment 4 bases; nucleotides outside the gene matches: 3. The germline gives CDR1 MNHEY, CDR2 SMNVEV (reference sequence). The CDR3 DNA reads TGTGCCACCGGGACAGGGGGTTACGAGCAGTACTTC. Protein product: CATGTGGYEQYF.

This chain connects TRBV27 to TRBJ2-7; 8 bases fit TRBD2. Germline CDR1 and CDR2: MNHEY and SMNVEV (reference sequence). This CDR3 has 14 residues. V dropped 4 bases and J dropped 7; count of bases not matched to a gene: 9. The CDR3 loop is CASSSGTRLREQYF. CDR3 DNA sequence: TGTGCCAGCAGTTCGGGGACTAGACTACGTGAGCAGTACTTC.

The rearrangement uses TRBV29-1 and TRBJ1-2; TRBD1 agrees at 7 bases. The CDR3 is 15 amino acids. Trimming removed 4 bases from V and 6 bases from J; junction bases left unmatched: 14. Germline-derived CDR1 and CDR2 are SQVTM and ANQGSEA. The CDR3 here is CSVGRTLTGNDGYTF. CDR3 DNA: TGCAGCGTTGGACGCACTTTGACAGGGAATGATGGCTACACCTTC. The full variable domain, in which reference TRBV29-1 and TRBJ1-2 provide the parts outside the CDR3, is SAVISQKPSRDICQRGTSLTIQCQVDSQVTMMFWYRQQPGQSLTLIATANQGSEATYESGFVIDKFPISRPNLTFSTLTVSNMSPEDSSIYLCSVGRTLTGNDGYTFGSGTRLTVV.

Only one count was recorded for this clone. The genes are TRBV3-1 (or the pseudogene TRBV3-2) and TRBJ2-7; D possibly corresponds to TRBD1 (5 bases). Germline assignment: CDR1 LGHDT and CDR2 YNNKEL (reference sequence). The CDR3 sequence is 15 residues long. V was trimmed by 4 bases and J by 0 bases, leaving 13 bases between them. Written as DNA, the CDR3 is TGTGCCAGCAGCCTGTCTAGGGGCGTCTCCTACGAGCAGTACTTC. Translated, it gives CASSLSRGVSYEQYF.

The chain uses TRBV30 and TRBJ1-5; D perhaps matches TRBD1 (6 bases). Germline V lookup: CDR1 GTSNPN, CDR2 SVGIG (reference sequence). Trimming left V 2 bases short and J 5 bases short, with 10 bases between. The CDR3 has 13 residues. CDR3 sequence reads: CAWSTQGDQPQHF. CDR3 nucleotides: TGTGCCTGGAGTACACAGGGAGATCAGCCCCAGCATTTT.

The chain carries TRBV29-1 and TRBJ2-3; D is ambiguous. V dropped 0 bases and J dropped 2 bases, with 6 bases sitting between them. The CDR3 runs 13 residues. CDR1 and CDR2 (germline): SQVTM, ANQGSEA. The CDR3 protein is CSVEDRSTDTQYF. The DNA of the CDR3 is TGCAGCGTTGAAGATCGGTCCACAGATACGCAGTATTTT.

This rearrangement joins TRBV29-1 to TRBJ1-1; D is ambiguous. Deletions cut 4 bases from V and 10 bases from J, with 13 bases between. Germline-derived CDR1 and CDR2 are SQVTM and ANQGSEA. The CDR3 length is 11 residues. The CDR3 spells CSVVEGTGAFF. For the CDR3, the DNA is TGCAGCGTTGTGGAAGGAACGGGAGCTTTCTTT.

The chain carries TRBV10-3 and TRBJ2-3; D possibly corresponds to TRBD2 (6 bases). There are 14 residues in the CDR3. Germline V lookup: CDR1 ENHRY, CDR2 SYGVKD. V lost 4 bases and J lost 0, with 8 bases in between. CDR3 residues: CAISVAESTDTQYF. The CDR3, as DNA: TGTGCCATCAGTGTAGCGGAGAGCACAGATACGCAGTATTTT.

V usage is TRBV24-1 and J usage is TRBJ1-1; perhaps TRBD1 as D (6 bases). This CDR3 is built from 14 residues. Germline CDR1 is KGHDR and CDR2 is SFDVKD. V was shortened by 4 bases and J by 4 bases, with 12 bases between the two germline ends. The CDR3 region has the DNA TGTGCCACCAGTGACACAGGGAAGGCCACTGAAGCTTTCTTT. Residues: CATSDTGKATEAFF.

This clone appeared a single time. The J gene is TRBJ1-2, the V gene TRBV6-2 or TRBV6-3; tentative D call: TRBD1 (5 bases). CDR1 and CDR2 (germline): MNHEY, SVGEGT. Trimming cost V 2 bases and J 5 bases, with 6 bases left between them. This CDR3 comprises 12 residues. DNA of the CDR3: TGTGCCAGCAGTTACGGGGCTTATGGCTACACCTTC. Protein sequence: CASSYGAYGYTF.

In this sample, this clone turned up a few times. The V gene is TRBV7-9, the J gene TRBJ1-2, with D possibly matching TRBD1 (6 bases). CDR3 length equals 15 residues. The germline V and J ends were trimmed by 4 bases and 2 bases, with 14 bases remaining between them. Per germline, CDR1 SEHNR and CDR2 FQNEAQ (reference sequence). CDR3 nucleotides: TGTGCCAGCAGCTCGCACAGGGCACTGAACTATGGCTACACCTTC. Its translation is CASSSHRALNYGYTF. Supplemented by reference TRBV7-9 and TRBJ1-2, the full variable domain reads DTGVSQNPRHKITKRGQNVTFRCDPISEHNRLYWYRQTLGQGPEFLTYFQNEAQLEKSRLLSDRFSAERPKGSFSTLEIQRTEQGDSAMYLCASSSHRALNYGYTFGSGTRLTVV.